The clone carrying this TCR beta chain appeared many times. Its antigen is unknown. The V end was cut by 4 bases, the J end by 0 bases, with 12 bases between. This CDR3 has 15 amino acids. Germline CDR1 and CDR2: MNHEY and SVGAGI. The source of the sample is a study of identical twins. Points from the study as a whole: Rather than following the same donors, the conclusions depended on cross-sectional statistical analysis. Out-of-frame alpha sequences shared between twins exhibited an excess of low generation probability. There were fewer insertions in abundant cord blood beta clonotypes, but memory repertoires showed no such pattern.

With template switching, a universal primer site was added, and the cDNA carried unique molecular identifiers. TCRdb called the 5' RACE reads again in MiXCR, with one record for every CDR3 protein. The repertoire holds approximately 630,000 distinct CDR3 sequences, about 7% seen once, with 1.5% to 2% in the top ten. This sample also belongs to another study, concerning yellow fever vaccine responses in identical twins.

The origin of this receptor is a woman under 30 in good health. This chain uses TRBV6-5 with TRBJ2-5, with D perhaps given as TRBD1 or TRBD2 (5 bases each). Sequencing was carried out using PBMCs. The CDR3 sequence is CASSSGPGHQETQYF. CDR3 nucleotides: TGTGCCAGCAGTTCGGGACCAGGACACCAAGAGACCCAGTACTTC.